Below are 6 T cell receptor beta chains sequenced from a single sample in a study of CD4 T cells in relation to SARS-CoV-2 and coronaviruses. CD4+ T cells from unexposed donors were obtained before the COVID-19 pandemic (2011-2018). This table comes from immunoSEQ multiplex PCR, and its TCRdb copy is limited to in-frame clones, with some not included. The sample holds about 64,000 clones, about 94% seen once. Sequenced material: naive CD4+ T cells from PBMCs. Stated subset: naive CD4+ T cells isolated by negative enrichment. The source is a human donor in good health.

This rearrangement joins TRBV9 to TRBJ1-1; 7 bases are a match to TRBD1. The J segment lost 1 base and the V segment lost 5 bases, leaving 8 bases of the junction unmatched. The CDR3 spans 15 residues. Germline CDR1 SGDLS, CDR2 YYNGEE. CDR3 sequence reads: CASREWDRQNTEAFF. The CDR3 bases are TGTGCCAGCAGGGAATGGGACAGACAGAACACTGAAGCTTTCTTT.

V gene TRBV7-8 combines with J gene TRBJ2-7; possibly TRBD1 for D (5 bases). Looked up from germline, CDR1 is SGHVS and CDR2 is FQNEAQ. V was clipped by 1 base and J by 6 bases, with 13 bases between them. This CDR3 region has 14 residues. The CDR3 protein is CASSLVAGMGEQYF. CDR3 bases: TGTGCCAGCAGCTTAGTAGCAGGGATGGGCGAGCAGTACTTC.

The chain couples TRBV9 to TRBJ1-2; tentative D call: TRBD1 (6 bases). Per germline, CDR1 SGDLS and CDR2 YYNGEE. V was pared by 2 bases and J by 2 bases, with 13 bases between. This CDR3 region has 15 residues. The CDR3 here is CASSVQTGPNYGYTF. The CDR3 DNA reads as TGTGCCAGCAGCGTGCAGACAGGTCCCAACTATGGCTACACCTTC.

The CDR3 here is CSASENLGGTQYF. The CDR3 region has the DNA TGCAGTGCTAGTGAAAATTTGGGGGGGACCCAGTACTTC. The chain employs TRBV20-1 and TRBJ2-5, with D possibly being TRBD2 (6 bases). This CDR3 has 13 residues. With 3 bases removed from V and 7 bases from J, the gap between germline ends came to 15 bases. CDR1 and CDR2 (germline): DFQATT, SNEGSKA (reference sequence).

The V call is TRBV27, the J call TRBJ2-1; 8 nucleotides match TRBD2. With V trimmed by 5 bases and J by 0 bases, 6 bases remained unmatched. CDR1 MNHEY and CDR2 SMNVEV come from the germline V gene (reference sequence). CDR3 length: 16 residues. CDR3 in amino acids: CASSTTSASSYNEQFF. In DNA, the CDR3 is TGTGCCAGCAGTACGACTAGCGCCAGCTCCTACAATGAGCAGTTCTTC.

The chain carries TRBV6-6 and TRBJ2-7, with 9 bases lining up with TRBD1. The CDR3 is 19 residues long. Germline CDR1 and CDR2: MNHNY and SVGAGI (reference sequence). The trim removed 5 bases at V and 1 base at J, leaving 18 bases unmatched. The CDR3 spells CASSRTGQGYERDSYEQYF. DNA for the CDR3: TGTGCCAGCAGTCGCACGGGACAGGGTTATGAACGGGATTCCTACGAGCAGTACTTC.